These 10 T cell receptor beta chains were sequenced from one sample in a study of glioma-infiltrating T cells after dendritic cell vaccination. The protocol was immunoSEQ multiplex PCR, while the TCRdb copy is restricted to in-frame clones and leaves out a portion. The sample holds 90,000 to 100,000 clones, roughly three quarters seen once. Here the sequenced sample was blood, taken before dendritic cell vaccination. These TCRs come from a human donor with glioblastoma.

The chain links TRBV10-3 to TRBJ1-2; TRBD1 matches at 11 bases. The CDR3 runs to 16 residues. With V trimmed by 0 bases and J by 7 bases, 7 bases remained unmatched. The germline V gene has CDR1 ENHRY and CDR2 SYGVKD. CDR3 in amino acids: CAISESGTGGYFGYTF. The CDR3 nucleotides are TGTGCCATCAGTGAGTCGGGGACAGGGGGTTATTTTGGCTACACCTTC.

The chain is built from TRBV4-2 and TRBJ1-6; D is possibly TRBD1 (6 bases). This CDR3 region has 17 residues. Trimming took off 0 bases at V and 7 bases at J, with 16 bases between the two ends. CDR1 is LGHNA and CDR2 is YNFKEQ in the germline V gene. CDR3 nucleotide sequence: TGTGCCAGCAGCCAAGATCCAGCGGGACAAAGAAATTCACCCCTCCACTTT. Amino acids: CASSQDPAGQRNSPLHF.

V gene TRBV27 combines with J gene TRBJ2-7, with 11 bases matching TRBD1. CDR3 length: 15 residues. V lost 2 bases and J lost 3; bases outside the gene matches: 3. Germline values: CDR1 MNHEY, CDR2 SMNVEV (reference sequence). This CDR3 reads CASSLIGTGGYEQYF. DNA of the CDR3: TGTGCCAGCAGTTTAATCGGGACAGGGGGCTACGAGCAGTACTTC.

This rearrangement joins TRBV10-3 to TRBJ1-4, with no clear D. Trimming cost V 3 bases and J 7 bases, with 6 bases left between them. Germline CDR1 reads ENHRY; CDR2 reads SYGVKD. The length of the CDR3 is 12 residues. CDR3 sequence (DNA): TGTGCCATCAGTGAACTTGGTGAAAAACTGTTTTTT. Its protein product is CAISELGEKLFF.

The chain employs TRBV27 and TRBJ2-1; D might be TRBD2 (5 bases). CDR3 size: 15 residues. Trimming pared 6 bases from V and 4 bases from J, leaving 16 bases between. CDR1 and CDR2 from the germline V gene are MNHEY and SMNVEV (reference sequence). For the CDR3, the DNA is TGTGCCAGCAGGGAGGATCGGCAGCCGTACAATGAGCAGTTCTTC. Translating it yields CASREDRQPYNEQFF.

The chain combines TRBV6-5 with TRBJ2-5; 8 bases align to TRBD1. V lost 5 bases and J lost 5; bases outside the gene matches: 10. CDR3 size: 15 residues. Germline CDR1 reads MNHEY; CDR2 reads SVGAGI. CDR3 protein: CASSPVRTGMETQYF. CDR3 bases: TGTGCCAGCAGTCCTGTCCGGACAGGGATGGAGACCCAGTACTTC.

This clone was counted a few times. The genes are TRBV19 and TRBJ2-7; D is undetermined. This CDR3 has 14 residues. Germline loops: CDR1 LNHDA, CDR2 SQIVND (reference sequence). Trimming stripped 10 bases from V and 3 bases from J, with 19 bases between. CDR3 DNA sequence: TGTGCCACCTCCTCCTTTATGACACTCTACGAGCAGTACTTC. Its translation: CATSSFMTLYEQYF.

The chain joins TRBV7-9 to TRBJ1-4, with 7 bases fitting TRBD1. V trimming: 5 bases; J trimming: 5 bases; junction bases outside the gene matches: 8. Germline V CDR1 and CDR2: SEHNR, FQNEAQ (reference sequence). The CDR3 is 15 amino acids. DNA of the CDR3: TGTGCCAGCAGCACAAGACAGGGCCTAAATGAAAAACTGTTTTTT. Translation: CASSTRQGLNEKLFF.

V gene TRBV7-9 combines with J gene TRBJ2-1; 10 positions agree with TRBD2. Trimming removed 10 bases from V and 0 bases from J; junction bases left unmatched: 12. Germline V gene lookup returns CDR1 SEHNR and CDR2 FQNEAQ (reference sequence). This CDR3 spans 17 amino acids. This CDR3 is CAIGPSGGTSSYNEQFF. The CDR3 DNA sequence: TGTGCCATCGGTCCTAGCGGGGGTACCAGCTCCTACAATGAGCAGTTCTTC.

The chain couples TRBV6-6 to TRBJ2-2, with 9 bases identical to TRBD2. Germline V gene lookup returns CDR1 MNHNY and CDR2 SVGAGI (reference sequence). V was pared by 5 bases and J by 3 bases, with 7 bases of the junction left unmatched. This CDR3 spans 16 amino acids. CDR3 sequence (DNA): TGTGCCAGCAGTCTCGCGGGGGGGCCACACACCGGGGAGCTGTTTTTT. It yields the protein CASSLAGGPHTGELFF.